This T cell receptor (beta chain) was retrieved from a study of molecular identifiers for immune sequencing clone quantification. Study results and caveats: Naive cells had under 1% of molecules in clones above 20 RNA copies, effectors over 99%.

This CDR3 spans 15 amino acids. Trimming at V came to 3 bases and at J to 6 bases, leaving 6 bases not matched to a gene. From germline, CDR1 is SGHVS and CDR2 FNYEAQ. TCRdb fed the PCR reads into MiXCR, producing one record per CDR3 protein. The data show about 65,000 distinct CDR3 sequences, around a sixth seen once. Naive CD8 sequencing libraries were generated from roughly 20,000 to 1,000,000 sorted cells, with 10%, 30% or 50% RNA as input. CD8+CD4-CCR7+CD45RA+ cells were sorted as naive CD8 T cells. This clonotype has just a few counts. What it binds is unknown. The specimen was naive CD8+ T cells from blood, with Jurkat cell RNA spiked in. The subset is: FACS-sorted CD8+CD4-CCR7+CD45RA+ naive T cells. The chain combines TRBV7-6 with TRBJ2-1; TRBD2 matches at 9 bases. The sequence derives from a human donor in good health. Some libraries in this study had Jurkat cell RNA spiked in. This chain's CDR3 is CASSFSGTSFNEQFF. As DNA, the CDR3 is TGTGCCAGCAGCTTTTCTGGGACTAGCTTCAATGAGCAGTTCTTC.